A single sample gave rise to the 14 T cell receptor beta chains below, sequenced in a study of monozygotic twins with inflammatory bowel disease. TCRdb reanalyzed the 5' RACE reads, giving one entry per CDR3 protein sequence and no DNA. Its table records approximately 120,000 distinct CDR3 sequences. Sequenced input: blood. These receptors all come from a human donor with ulcerative colitis or Crohn's disease, or a healthy co-twin of an affected twin (not recorded which).

The chain combines TRBV6-5 with TRBJ2-7; TCRdb indicates TRBD1, and absent DNA this call remains unverified. CDR3 length: 14 amino acids. Germline loops: CDR1 MNHEY, CDR2 SVGAGI. The CDR3 sequence: CASSLLGTGVEQYF.

This sequence joins TRBV12-3 or TRBV12-4 and TRBJ1-2; the D call from TCRdb, TRBD1, cannot be confirmed without DNA. The CDR3 is 13 amino acids. This CDR3 is CASREGQDYGYTF.

The chain employs TRBV4-3 and TRBJ2-7; the D gene TCRdb calls, TRBD2, cannot be checked with no DNA. CDR3 length equals 16 residues. Germline CDR1 LGHNA, CDR2 YSLEER. This chain's CDR3 is CASSQGTSGLSYEQYF.

The rearrangement links TRBV29-1 to TRBJ2-1; TCRdb designates TRBD2, a call that cannot be tested without DNA. Germline V gene data show CDR1 as SQVTM and CDR2 as ANQGSEA. CDR3 length: 15 residues. CDR3 protein: CSVALAGDPYNEQFF.

The chain has TRBV7-9 and TRBJ2-7; TCRdb gives TRBD1 as the D gene, but with no DNA this cannot be confirmed. Germline CDR1 and CDR2: SEHNR and FQNEAQ (reference sequence). The CDR3 covers 15 residues. The CDR3 sequence is CASSLAQGALYEQYF.

This chain links TRBV2 with TRBJ2-5. The CDR3 has 14 amino acids. The germline gives CDR1 SNHLY, CDR2 FYNNEI. The CDR3 loop is CASSVEAGQETQYF.

Here the CDR3 reads CSARTGGDGYTF. This chain links TRBV20-1 with TRBJ1-2; TCRdb's D call of TRBD1 is untestable without DNA. CDR1 is DFQATT, CDR2 SNEGSKA, per germline (reference sequence). This CDR3 is 12 amino acids long.

V and J are TRBV4-1 and TRBJ1-2. The CDR3 is made up of 11 amino acids. CDR1 is MGHRA and CDR2 is YSYEKL in the germline V gene. CDR3: CASSPGRRYTF.

V gene TRBV3-1 combines with J gene TRBJ1-4; TCRdb calls TRBD1, which cannot be checked without DNA. CDR1 and CDR2 (germline): LGHDT, YNNKEL (reference sequence). CDR3 length equals 14 residues. CDR3 residues: CASRSRGLNEKLFF.

The gene calls are TRBV9 and TRBJ1-2. CDR3 length equals 11 residues. CDR1 SGDLS and CDR2 YYNGEE come from the germline V gene. CDR3 sequence reads: CASNSNYGYTF. Combining the CDR3 with reference TRBV9 and TRBJ1-2 gives the whole variable domain DSGVTQTPKHLITATGQRVTLRCSPRSGDLSVYWYQQSLDQGLQFLIQYYNGEERAKGNILERFSAQQFPDLHSELNLSSLELGDSALYFCASNSNYGYTFGSGTRLTVV.

The chain is built from TRBV24-1 and TRBJ1-2; there is no DNA to check the TCRdb D call of TRBD1. This CDR3 spans 17 amino acids. Germline assignment: CDR1 KGHDR and CDR2 SFDVKD. The CDR3 region is CATSDSGDRALLDGYTF.

CDR3 protein: CASSSYGGPNEKLFF. The V gene is TRBV5-1, the J gene TRBJ1-4; checking the TCRdb D call of TRBD1 is not possible without DNA. The germline gives CDR1 SGHRS, CDR2 YFSETQ. This CDR3 comprises 15 residues.

The chain couples TRBV5-6 to TRBJ2-2; the D call of TRBD1 rests on TCRdb alone, since no DNA is present to check it. Germline lookup yields CDR1 SGHDT and CDR2 YYEEEE. The CDR3 runs 16 residues. CDR3 protein: CASSLIPVYQGGELFF.

The chain carries TRBV10-3 and TRBJ1-2; TCRdb returns TRBD1, unconfirmable since there is no DNA. The CDR3 totals 16 residues. From germline, CDR1 is ENHRY and CDR2 SYGVKD. CDR3 loop: CAISDPNRGKGDGYTF.